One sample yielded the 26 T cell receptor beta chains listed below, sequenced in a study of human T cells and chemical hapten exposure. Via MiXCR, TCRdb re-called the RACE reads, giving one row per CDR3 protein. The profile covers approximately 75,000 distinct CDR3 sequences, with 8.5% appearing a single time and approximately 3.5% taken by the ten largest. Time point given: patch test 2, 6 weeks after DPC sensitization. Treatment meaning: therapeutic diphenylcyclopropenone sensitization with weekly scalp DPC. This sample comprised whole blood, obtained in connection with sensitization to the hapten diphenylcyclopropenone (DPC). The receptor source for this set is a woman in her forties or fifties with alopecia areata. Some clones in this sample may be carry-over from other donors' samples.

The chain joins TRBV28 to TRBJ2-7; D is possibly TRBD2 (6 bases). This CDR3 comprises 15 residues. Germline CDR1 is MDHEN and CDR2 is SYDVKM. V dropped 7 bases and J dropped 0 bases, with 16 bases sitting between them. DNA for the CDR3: TGTGCCAGCACCGTGGGGACCGGGAGCTCCTACGAGCAGTACTTC. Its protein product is CASTVGTGSSYEQYF.

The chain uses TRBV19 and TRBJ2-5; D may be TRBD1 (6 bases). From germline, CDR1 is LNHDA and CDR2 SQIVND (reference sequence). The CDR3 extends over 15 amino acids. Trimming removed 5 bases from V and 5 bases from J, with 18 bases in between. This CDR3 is CASSAGTGQGETQYF. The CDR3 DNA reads TGTGCCAGTAGTGCCGGGACGGGCCAGGGGGAGACCCAGTACTTC.

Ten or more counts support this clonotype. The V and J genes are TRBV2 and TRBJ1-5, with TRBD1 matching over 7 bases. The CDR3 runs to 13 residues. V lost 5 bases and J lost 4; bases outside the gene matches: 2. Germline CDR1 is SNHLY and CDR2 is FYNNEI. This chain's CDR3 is CASSLTGNQPQHF. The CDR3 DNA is TGTGCCAGCAGTCTGACAGGGAATCAGCCCCAGCATTTT.

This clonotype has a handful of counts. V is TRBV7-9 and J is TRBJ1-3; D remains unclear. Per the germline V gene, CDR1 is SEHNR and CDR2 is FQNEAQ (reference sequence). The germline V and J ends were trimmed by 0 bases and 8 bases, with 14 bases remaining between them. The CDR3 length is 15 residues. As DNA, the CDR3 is TGTGCCAGCAGCTTAGCGATCGCCTGGCTGGACACCATATATTTT. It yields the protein CASSLAIAWLDTIYF.

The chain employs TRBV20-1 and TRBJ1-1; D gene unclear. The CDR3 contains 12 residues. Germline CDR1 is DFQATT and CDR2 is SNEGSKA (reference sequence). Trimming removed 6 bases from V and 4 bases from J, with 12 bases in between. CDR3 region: CSAPGFVTEAFF. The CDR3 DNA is TGCAGTGCACCTGGTTTTGTCACTGAAGCTTTCTTT.

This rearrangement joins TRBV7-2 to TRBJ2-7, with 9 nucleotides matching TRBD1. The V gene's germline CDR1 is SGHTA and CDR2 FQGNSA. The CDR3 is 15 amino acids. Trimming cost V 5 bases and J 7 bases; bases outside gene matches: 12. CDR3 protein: CASSPGGGTGREQYF. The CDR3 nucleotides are TGTGCCAGCAGCCCTGGGGGCGGGACAGGGAGGGAGCAGTACTTC.

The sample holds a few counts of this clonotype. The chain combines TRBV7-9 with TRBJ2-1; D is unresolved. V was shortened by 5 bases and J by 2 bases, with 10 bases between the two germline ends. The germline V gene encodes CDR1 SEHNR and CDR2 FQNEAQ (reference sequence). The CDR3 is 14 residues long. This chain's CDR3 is CASSAGSTYNEQFF. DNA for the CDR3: TGTGCCAGCAGCGCCGGGTCAACCTACAATGAGCAGTTCTTC.

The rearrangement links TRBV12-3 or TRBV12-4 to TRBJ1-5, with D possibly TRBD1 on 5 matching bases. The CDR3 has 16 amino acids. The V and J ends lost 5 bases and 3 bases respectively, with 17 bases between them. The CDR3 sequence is CASSRAGGVPNQPQHF. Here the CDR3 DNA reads TGTGCCAGCAGTAGGGCTGGGGGAGTTCCCAATCAGCCCCAGCATTTT.

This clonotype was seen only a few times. The CDR3 DNA is TGTGCCAGCAGTTTAAATCTTGCGGCAGCTTACAATGAGCAGTTCTTC. Protein product: CASSLNLAAAYNEQFF. V usage is TRBV27 and J usage is TRBJ2-1; D ambiguous. This CDR3 is built from 16 residues. Between the trimmed V and J ends, which lost 2 bases and 4 bases, there was a span of 15 bases. Germline V gene lookup returns CDR1 MNHEY and CDR2 SMNVEV (reference sequence).

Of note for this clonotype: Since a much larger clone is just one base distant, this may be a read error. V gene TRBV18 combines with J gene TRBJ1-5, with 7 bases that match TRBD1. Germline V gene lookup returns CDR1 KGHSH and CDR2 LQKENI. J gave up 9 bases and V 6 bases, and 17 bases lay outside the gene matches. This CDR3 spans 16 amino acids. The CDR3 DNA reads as TGTGCCAGCTCCCCCCGGGCAACAGGGGATGTTGTGCCCCAGCATTTT. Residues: CASSPRATGDVVPQHF.

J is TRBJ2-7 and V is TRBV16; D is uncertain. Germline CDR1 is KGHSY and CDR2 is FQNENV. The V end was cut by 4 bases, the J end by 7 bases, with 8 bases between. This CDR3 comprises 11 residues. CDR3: CASSLGLEQYF. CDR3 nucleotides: TGTGCCAGCAGCCTAGGCCTGGAGCAGTACTTC.

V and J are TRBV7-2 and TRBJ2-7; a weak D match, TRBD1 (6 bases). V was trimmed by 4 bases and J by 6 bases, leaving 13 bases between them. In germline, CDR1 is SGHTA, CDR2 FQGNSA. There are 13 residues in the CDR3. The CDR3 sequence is CASSSGQGREQYF. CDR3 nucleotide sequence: TGTGCCAGCAGCTCGGGTCAGGGGCGCGAGCAGTACTTC.

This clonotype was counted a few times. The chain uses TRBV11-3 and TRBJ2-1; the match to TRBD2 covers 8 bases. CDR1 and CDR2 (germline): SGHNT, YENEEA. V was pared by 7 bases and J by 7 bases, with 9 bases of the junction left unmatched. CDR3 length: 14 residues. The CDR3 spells CASKAGVVSNEQFF. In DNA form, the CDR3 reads TGTGCCAGCAAAGCGGGAGTAGTGAGTAATGAGCAGTTCTTC.

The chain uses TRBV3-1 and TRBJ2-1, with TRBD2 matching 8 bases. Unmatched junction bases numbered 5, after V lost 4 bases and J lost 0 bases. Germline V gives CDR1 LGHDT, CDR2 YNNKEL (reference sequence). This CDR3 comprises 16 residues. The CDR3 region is CASSRVSGSSYNEQFF. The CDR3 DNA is TGTGCCAGCAGCCGCGTGAGCGGGAGCTCCTACAATGAGCAGTTCTTC.

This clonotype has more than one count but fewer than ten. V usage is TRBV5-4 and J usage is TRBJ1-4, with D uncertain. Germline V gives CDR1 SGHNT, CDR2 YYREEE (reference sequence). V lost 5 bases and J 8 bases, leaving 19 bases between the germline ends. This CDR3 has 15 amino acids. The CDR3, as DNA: TGTGCCAGCAGTTCGAAAACCGGGGAGAGGGAAAAACTGTTTTTT. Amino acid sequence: CASSSKTGEREKLFF.

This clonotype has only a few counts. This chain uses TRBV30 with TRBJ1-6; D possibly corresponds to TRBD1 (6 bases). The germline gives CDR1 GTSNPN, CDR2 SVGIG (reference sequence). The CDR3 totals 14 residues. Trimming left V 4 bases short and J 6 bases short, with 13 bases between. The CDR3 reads CAWMKGGGNSPLHF. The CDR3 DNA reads TGTGCCTGGATGAAGGGGGGTGGTAATTCACCCCTCCACTTT.

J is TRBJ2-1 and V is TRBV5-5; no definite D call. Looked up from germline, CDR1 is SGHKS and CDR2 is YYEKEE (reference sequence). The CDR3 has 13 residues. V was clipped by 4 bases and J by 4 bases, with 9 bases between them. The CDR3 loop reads CASSLAPYNEQFF. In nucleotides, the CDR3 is TGTGCCAGCAGCCTTGCACCATACAATGAGCAGTTCTTC.

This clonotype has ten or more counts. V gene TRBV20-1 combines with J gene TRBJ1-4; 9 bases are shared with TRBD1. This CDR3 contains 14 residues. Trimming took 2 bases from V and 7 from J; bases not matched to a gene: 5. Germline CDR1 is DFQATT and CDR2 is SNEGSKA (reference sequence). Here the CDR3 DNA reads TGCAGTGCTAGAAAACAGGGGGCTGGTGAAAAACTGTTTTTT. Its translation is CSARKQGAGEKLFF.

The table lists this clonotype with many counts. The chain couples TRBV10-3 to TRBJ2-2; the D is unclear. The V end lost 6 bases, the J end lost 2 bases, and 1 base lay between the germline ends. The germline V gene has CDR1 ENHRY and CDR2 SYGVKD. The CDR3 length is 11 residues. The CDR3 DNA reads TGTGCCATCAGCAACACCGGGGAGCTGTTTTTT. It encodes CAISNTGELFF.

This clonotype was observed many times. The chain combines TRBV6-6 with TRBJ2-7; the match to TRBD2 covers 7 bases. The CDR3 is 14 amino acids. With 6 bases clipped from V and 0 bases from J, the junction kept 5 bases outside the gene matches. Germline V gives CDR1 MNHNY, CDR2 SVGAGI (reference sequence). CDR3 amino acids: CASSGSSGSYEQYF. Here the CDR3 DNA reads TGTGCCAGCAGCGGCTCTAGCGGCTCCTACGAGCAGTACTTC.

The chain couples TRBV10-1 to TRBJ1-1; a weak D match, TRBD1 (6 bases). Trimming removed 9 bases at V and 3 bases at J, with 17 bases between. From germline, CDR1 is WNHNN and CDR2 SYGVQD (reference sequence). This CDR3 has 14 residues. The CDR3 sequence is CARTLGGPDTEAFF. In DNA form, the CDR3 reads TGCGCCAGGACATTAGGGGGACCTGACACTGAAGCTTTCTTT.

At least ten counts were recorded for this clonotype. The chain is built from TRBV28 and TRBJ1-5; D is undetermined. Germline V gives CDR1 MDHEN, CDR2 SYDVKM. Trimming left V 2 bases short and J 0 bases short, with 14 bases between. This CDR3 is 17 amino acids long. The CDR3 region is CASSLMGNGRSNQPQHF. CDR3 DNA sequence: TGTGCCAGCAGTTTAATGGGAAACGGGCGTAGCAATCAGCCCCAGCATTTT.

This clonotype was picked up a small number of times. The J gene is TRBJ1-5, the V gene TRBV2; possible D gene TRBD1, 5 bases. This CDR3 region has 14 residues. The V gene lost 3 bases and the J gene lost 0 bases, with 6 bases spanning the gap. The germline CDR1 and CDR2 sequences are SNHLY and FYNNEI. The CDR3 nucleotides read TGTGCCAGCAGTGACAGGGTTAGCAATCAGCCCCAGCATTTT. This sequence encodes CASSDRVSNQPQHF.

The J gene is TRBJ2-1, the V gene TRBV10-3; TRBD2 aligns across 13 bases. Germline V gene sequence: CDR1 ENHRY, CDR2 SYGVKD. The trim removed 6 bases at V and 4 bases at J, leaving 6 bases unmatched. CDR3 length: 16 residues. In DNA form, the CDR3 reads TGTGCCATCAGGGGGACTAGCGGGAAAACTTACAATGAGCAGTTCTTC. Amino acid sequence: CAIRGTSGKTYNEQFF.

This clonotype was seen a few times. CDR3 residues: CASSLAGGEASTDTQYF. In DNA, the CDR3 is TGCGCCAGCAGCTTGGCCGGAGGGGAAGCTAGCACAGATACGCAGTATTTT. The chain links TRBV5-1 to TRBJ2-3; D is possibly TRBD2 (6 bases). With 0 bases removed from V and 0 bases from J, the gap between germline ends came to 14 bases. The CDR3 extends over 17 amino acids. Germline CDR1 SGHRS, CDR2 YFSETQ. Combining the CDR3 with reference TRBV5-1 and TRBJ2-3 gives the whole variable domain KAGVTQTPRYLIKTRGQQVTLSCSPISGHRSVSWYQQTPGQGLQFLFEYFSETQRNKGNFPGRFSGRQFSNSRSEMNVSTLELGDSALYLCASSLAGGEASTDTQYFGPGTRLTVL.

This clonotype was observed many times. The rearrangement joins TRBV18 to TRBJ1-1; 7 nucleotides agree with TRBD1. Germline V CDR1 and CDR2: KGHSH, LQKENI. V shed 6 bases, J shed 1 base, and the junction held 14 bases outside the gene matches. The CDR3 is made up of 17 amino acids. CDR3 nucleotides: TGTGCCAGCTCGCAAACAGGGGCCGGGGTAGGGAACACTGAAGCTTTCTTT. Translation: CASSQTGAGVGNTEAFF.